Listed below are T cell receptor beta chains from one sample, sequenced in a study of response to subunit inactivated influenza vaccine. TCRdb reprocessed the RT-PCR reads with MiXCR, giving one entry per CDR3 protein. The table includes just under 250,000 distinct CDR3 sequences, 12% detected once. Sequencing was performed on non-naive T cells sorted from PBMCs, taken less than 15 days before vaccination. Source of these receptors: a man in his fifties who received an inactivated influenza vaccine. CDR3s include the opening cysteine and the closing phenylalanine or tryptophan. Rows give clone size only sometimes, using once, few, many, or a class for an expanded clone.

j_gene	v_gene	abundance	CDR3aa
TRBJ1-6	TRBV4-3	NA	CASSQEEYSPLHF
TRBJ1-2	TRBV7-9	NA	CVISGGFYGYTF
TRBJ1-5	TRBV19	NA	CASSRSAGGYQPQHF
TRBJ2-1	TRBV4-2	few	CASSRGSGRWVNEQFF
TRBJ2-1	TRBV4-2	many	CASSLTGPSSQVF
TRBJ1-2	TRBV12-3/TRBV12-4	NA	CASKMEGNYGYTF
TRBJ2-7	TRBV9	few	CASSVGPGRSYEQYF
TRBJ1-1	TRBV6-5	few	CASSSPQGRMNTEAFF
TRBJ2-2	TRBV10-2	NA	CASGKAGGPGVGELFF
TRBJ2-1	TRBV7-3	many	CASSPRGAGIDEQFF
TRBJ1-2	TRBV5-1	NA	CASSLDRPTNYGYTF
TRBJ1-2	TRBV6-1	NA	CATKQRRELANYGYTF
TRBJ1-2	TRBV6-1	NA	CASSEWGGGGYTF
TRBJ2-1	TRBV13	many	CASSLGRGRRDEQFF
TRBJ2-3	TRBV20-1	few	CSASAGGHTDTQYF
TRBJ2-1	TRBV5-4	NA	CASSLGRTSYNEQFF
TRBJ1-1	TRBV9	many	CASSVATRTVNTEAFF
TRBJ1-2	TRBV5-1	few	CASSLLSSTYGYTF
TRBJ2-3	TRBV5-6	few	CASSLQQGLTDTQYF
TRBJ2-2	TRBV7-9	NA	CASSSDRHTGELFF
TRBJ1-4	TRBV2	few	CASSAAGAIIEKLFF
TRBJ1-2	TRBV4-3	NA	CASSQESDIGYYGYTF
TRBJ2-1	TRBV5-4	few	CASSSGTTSYNEQFF
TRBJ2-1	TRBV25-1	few	CASSAHTGRGSSYNEQFF
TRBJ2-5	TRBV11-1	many	CASNSPKGLALHRGETQYF
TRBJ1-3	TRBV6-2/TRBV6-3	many	CASSSFTTWDTYSGNTIYF
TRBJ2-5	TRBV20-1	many	CSENRQGLETQYF
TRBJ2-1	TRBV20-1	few	CSASGPNSYNEQFF
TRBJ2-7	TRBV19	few	CASSMSVTSYEQYF
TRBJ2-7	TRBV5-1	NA	CASRPDSYEQYF
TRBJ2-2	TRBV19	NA	CASSSRREIRGRELFF
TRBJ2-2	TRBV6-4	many	CASRRDSMNTGELFF
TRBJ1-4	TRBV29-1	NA	CSVEDDEGGGEKLFF
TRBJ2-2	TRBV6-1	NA	CASSRTGASGELFF
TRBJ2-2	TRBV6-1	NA	CASRALAEPTGELFF
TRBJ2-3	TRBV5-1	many	CASSLSGSGDTQYF
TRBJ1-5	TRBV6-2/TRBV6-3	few	CASSPLRTGGTQPQHF
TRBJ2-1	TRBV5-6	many	CASSPGTSVYNEQFF
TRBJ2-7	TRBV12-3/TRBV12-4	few	CASSFGKPPYEQYF
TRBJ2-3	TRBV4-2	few	CASSQDWISTDTQYF
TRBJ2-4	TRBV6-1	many	CASSTRLQGARDIQYF
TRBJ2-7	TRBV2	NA	CASRWVPPYEQYF
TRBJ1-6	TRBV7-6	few	CASSLGAVANSPLHF
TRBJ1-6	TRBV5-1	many	CASSLERTGNSPLHF
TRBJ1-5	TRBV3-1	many	CASSQGSMGPQHF